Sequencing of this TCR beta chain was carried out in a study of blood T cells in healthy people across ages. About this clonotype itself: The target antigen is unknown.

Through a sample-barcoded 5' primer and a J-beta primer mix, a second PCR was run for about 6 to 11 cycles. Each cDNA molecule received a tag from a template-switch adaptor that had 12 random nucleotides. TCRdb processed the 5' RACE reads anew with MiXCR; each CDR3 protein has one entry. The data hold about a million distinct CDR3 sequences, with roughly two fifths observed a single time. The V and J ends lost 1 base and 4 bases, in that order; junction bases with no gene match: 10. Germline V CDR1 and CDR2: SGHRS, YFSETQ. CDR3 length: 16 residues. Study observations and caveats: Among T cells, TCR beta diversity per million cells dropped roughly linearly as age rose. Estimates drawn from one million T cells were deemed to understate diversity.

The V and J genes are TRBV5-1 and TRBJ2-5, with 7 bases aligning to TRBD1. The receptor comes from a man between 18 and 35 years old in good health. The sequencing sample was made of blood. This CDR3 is CASSLTEGQATETQYF. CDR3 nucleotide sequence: TGCGCCAGCAGCTTGACCGAAGGACAGGCCACAGAGACCCAGTACTTC.